This T cell receptor (beta chain) was sequenced for a study of T cell repertoires in cytomegalovirus infection. Study information: Indicated by public TCR beta signatures were CMV infection and matching HLA type.

As for this clonotype: Its antigen is unidentified.

Study results and limitations: The cumulative frequency of public TCR beta families distinguished individuals who carried CMV together with the relevant HLA.

Trimming removed 5 bases at V and 0 bases at J, with 13 bases between. The CDR3 runs to 15 residues. Germline CDR1 reads SEHNR; CDR2 reads FQNEAQ (reference sequence). From the reads, TCRdb called clonotypes with MiXCR, one entry per CDR3 protein. The sample has around 530,000 distinct CDR3 sequences; 26% are singletons. This rearrangement joins TRBV7-9 to TRBJ1-1; no reliable D call. The source of this sequence is a human donor in good health (CMV status not recorded). Some clones in this sample may be carry-over from other donors' samples. Material: PBMCs. The CDR3 nucleotides are TGTGCCAGCAGCCCTTGGAGGACGGTGAACACTGAAGCTTTCTTT. As protein: CASSPWRTVNTEAFF.